The T cell receptor beta chain under discussion was sequenced for a study of Ad26.COV2.S vaccination and SARS-CoV-2 variants. There are 15 residues in the CDR3. V was pared by 6 bases and J by 2 bases, with 8 bases of the junction left unmatched. Germline values: CDR1 MDHEN, CDR2 SYDVKM. Profiling relied on immunoSEQ multiplex PCR, and the TCRdb table lists in-frame clones only, not all of them. The sample lists tens of thousands of clones, approximately 83% occurring once. This receptor was obtained from a human donor who had recovered from COVID-19. V is TRBV28 and J is TRBJ1-1; TRBD1 matches at 8 bases. The sequencing used peripheral blood, collected after recovery from COVID-19. This CDR3 reads CASSPIQGGNTEAFF. The DNA for the CDR3 is TGTGCCAGCAGCCCCATACAGGGGGGAAACACTGAAGCTTTCTTT.